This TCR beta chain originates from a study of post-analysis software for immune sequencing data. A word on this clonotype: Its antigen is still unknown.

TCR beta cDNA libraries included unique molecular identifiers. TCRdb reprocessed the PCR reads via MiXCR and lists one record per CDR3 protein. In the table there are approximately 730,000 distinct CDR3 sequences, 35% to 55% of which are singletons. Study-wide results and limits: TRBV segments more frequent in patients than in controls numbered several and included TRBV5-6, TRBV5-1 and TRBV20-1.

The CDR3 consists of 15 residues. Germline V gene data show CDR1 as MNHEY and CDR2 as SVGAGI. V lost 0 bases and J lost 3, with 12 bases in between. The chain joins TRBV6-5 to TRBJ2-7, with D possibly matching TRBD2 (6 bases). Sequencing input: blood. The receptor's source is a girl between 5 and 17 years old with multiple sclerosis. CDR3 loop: CASSYSQGLLYEQYF. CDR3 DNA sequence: TGTGCCAGCAGTTACTCGCAGGGACTTCTCTACGAGCAGTACTTC.